The clone carrying this TCR beta chain was counted only a few times. The record originates from a study of post-analysis software for immune sequencing data. Study-wide context: The disease courses spanned relapsing-remitting, secondary progressive and progressive-relapsing forms of multiple sclerosis.

Each TCR beta cDNA library carried unique molecular identifiers. Between 1 and 10 million T cells gave rise to approximately 520,000 cDNA molecules. TCRdb independently ran MiXCR on the PCR reads; one entry per CDR3 protein. The sample lists some 450,000 distinct CDR3 sequences; 40% to 55% were seen once. The sequenced sample consisted of blood. The receptor's source is a girl aged 10 to 17 with multiple sclerosis.

CDR3: CASSPSVGLTEAFF. CDR3 coding DNA: TGTGCCAGCAGCCCCTCGGTGGGTTTGACTGAAGCTTTCTTT. J is TRBJ1-1 and V is TRBV9, with D uncertain. The CDR3 is 14 residues long. Between the trimmed V and J ends, which lost 4 bases and 5 bases, there was a span of 15 bases. The germline V gene encodes CDR1 SGDLS and CDR2 YYNGEE.